This entry lists 13 T cell receptor beta chains sequenced from one sample in a study of T cells in pancreatic ductal adenocarcinoma. The repertoire was sequenced with immunoSEQ multiplex PCR; TCRdb's copy has only in-frame clones and lacks some. The profile shows roughly 100,000 clones, over 90% of them singletons. The selected patients with pancreatic ductal adenocarcinoma had surgery but no neoadjuvant therapy. Material for sequencing was PBMCs. The receptors derive from a human donor with pancreatic ductal adenocarcinoma.

V usage is TRBV28 and J usage is TRBJ2-7; no firm D call. Trimming stripped 6 bases from V and 2 bases from J, with 14 bases between. Germline V lookup: CDR1 MDHEN, CDR2 SYDVKM. The CDR3 is made up of 14 amino acids. The CDR3 region is CASSQQPITYEQYF. The DNA for the CDR3 is TGTGCCAGCAGCCAACAGCCTATTACCTACGAGCAGTACTTC.

The chain couples TRBV23-1 to TRBJ1-1; D not certain. TRBV23-1 is recorded as an ORF, its role being uncertain. CDR3 length equals 14 residues. V was pared by 8 bases and J by 7 bases, with 20 bases between. The CDR3 is CASPSIPRQFEAFF. CDR3 DNA sequence: TGCGCCAGCCCTTCCATCCCCCGTCAGTTTGAAGCTTTCTTT.

The chain carries TRBV11-2 and TRBJ2-3; 7 bases agree with TRBD2. This CDR3 region has 16 residues. Losses at the gene ends were 4 bases for V and 1 base for J; bases not matched to a gene: 8. Germline values: CDR1 SGHAT, CDR2 FQNNGV. For the CDR3, the DNA is TGTGCCAGCAGCTCGAGGACTAGAGAGGGCACAGATACGCAGTATTTT. Encoded protein: CASSSRTREGTDTQYF.

This CDR3 is CASSLGLGRTDTQYF. The DNA of the CDR3 is TGTGCCAGCAGCTTGGGACTAGGCCGCACAGATACGCAGTATTTT. The chain joins TRBV5-4 to TRBJ2-3, with D possibly being TRBD2 (6 bases). The CDR3 loop spans 15 amino acids. Trimming pared 0 bases from V and 1 base from J, leaving 9 bases between. Germline lookup yields CDR1 SGHNT and CDR2 YYREEE (reference sequence). Looking up the rest from reference TRBV5-4 and TRBJ2-3 gives the full variable domain: ETGVTQSPTHLIKTRGQQVTLRCSSQSGHNTVSWYQQALGQGPQFIFQYYREEENGRGNFPPRFSGLQFPNYSSELNVNALELDDSALYLCASSLGLGRTDTQYFGPGTRLTVL.

This sequence joins TRBV5-1 and TRBJ2-7; 8 bases fit TRBD1. The ends lost 4 bases at V and 6 bases at J; junction bases unmatched: 9. The CDR3 length is 14 residues. CDR1 and CDR2 from the germline V gene are SGHRS and YFSETQ. The CDR3 spells CASSVGTGGIEQYF. The CDR3, as DNA: TGCGCCAGCAGCGTCGGGACAGGAGGGATCGAGCAGTACTTC.

V and J are TRBV30 and TRBJ1-3, with no clear D. Germline lookup yields CDR1 GTSNPN and CDR2 SVGIG (reference sequence). Trimming took off 2 bases at V and 3 bases at J, with 11 bases between the two ends. CDR3 length: 14 residues. The CDR3 bases are TGTGCCTGGAGTATCCCAGGATTTGGAAACACCATATATTTT. This translates into CAWSIPGFGNTIYF.

The chain recombines TRBV7-8 with TRBJ2-7; 14 bases agree with TRBD2. Germline-derived CDR1 and CDR2 are SGHVS and FQNEAQ. Trimming took 6 bases from V and 9 from J; bases not matched to a gene: 16. CDR3 size: 17 residues. CDR3: CASSLETSGRALSVQYF. CDR3 nucleotide sequence: TGTGCCAGCAGTCTAGAGACTAGCGGGAGGGCCCTATCGGTGCAGTACTTC.

Regarding this clone: The limits of the CDR3 on the DNA are not certain, so only TCRdb's listed CDR3 is given. The chain uses TRBV19 and TRBJ1-5; the listed D gene, TRBD1, was not tested against the DNA. The CDR3 numbers 14 amino acids, ends counted. CDR1 is LNHDA, CDR2 SQIVND, per germline (reference sequence). CDR3 loop: CASTSDRADQPQHF.

The J gene is TRBJ2-3, the V gene TRBV4-1, with D possibly TRBD1 on 5 matching bases. Germline CDR1 reads MGHRA; CDR2 reads YSYEKL. The V end was cut by 4 bases, the J end by 6 bases, with 8 bases between. This CDR3 has 12 amino acids. CDR3 region: CASSRRGDTQYF. The CDR3 nucleotides are TGCGCCAGCAGCCGAAGGGGTGATACGCAGTATTTT.

The rearrangement uses TRBV7-3 and TRBJ2-1; TRBD2 matches at 9 bases. The germline V gene encodes CDR1 SGHTA and CDR2 FQGTGA. The CDR3 contains 15 residues. The V gene end was trimmed by 4 bases and the J gene end by 2 bases; junction bases not matched to a gene: 3. The CDR3 loop is CASSSSGNTYNEQFF. The CDR3, as DNA: TGTGCCAGCAGCTCTAGCGGGAATACCTACAATGAGCAGTTCTTC.

This chain connects TRBV6-6 to TRBJ2-3, with 9 bases that match TRBD2. Per the germline V gene, CDR1 is MNHNY and CDR2 is SVGAGI (reference sequence). The CDR3 spans 14 residues. Losses at the gene ends were 7 bases for V and 3 bases for J; bases not matched to a gene: 5. The CDR3 nucleotides read TGTGCCAGCACGTATAGCGGGAGAACAGATACGCAGTATTTT. Its protein product is CASTYSGRTDTQYF.

This rearrangement joins TRBV27 to TRBJ1-5; tentatively, D is TRBD1 (6 bases). The CDR3 length is 13 residues. V dropped 6 bases and J dropped 6 bases, with 12 bases sitting between them. CDR1 and CDR2 from the germline V gene are MNHEY and SMNVEV (reference sequence). CDR3 sequence reads: CASSHEGGQPQHF. The CDR3 nucleotides read TGTGCCAGCAGCCATGAAGGGGGTCAGCCCCAGCATTTT.

The chain combines TRBV7-2 with TRBJ1-4; possible D gene TRBD1, 5 bases. V was trimmed by 1 base and J by 8 bases, leaving 17 bases between them. The germline V gene encodes CDR1 SGHTA and CDR2 FQGNSA. The CDR3 runs to 16 residues. Written as DNA, the CDR3 is TGTGCCAGCAGCTTAGACCTGCGGCAGGGTCGGGAAAAACTGTTTTTT. It translates to CASSLDLRQGREKLFF.